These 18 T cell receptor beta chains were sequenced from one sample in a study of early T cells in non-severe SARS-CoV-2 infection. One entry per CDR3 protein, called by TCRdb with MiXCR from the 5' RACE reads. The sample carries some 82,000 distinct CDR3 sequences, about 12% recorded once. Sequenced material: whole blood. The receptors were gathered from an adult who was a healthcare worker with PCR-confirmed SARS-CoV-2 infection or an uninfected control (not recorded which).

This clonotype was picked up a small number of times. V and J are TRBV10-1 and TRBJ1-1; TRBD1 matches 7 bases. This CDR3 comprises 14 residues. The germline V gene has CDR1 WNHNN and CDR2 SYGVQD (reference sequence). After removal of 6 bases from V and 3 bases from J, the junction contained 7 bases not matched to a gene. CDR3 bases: TGCGCCAGCAGCCAAGACAGGGTCTACACTGAAGCTTTCTTT. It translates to CASSQDRVYTEAFF.

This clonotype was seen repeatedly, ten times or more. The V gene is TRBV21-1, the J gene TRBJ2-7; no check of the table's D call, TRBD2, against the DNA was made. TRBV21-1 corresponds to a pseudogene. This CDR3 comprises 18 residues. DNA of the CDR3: TGTGCCAGCAGCAAAGTTATTGAGCGACTAGCGGGCTACTACGAGCAGTACTTC. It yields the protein CASSKVIERLAGYYEQYF.

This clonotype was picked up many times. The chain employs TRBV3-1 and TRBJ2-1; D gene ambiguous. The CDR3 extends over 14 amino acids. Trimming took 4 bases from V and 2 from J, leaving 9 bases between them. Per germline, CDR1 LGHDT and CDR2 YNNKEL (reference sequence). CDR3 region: CASSLTATYNEQFF. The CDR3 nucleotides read TGTGCCAGCAGCCTTACTGCCACCTACAATGAGCAGTTCTTC.

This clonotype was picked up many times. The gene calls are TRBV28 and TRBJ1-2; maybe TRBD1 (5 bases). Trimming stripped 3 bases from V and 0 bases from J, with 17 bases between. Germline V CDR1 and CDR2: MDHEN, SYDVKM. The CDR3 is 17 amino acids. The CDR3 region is CASSLRPRDFSNYGYTF. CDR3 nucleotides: TGTGCCAGCAGTTTGAGACCGAGGGACTTTTCTAACTATGGCTACACCTTC.

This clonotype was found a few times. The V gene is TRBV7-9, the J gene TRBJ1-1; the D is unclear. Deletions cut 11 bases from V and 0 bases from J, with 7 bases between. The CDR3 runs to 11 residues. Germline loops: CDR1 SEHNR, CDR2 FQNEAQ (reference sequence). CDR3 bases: TGTGCCTCCGGGGTGAACACTGAAGCTTTCTTT. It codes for CASGVNTEAFF.

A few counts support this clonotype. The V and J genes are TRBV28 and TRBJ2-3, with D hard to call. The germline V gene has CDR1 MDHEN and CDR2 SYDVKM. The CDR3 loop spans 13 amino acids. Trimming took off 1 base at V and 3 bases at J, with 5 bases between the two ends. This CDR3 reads CASSLFTTDTQYF. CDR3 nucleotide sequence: TGTGCCAGCAGTTTATTTACGACAGATACGCAGTATTTT.

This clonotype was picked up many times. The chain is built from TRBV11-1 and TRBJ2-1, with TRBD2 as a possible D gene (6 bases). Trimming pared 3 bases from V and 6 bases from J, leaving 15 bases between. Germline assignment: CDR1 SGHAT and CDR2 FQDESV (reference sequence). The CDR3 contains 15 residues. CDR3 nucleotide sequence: TGTGCCAGCAGCTTGGGTGCTAGCGCGGTCAATGAGCAGTTCTTC. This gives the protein CASSLGASAVNEQFF.

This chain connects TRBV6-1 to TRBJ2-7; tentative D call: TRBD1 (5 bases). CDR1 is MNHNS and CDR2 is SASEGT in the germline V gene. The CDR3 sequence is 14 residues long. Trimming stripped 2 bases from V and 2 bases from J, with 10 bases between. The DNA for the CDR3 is TGTGCCAGCAGTGAAATGGGCAGGGCCTACGAGCAGTACTTC. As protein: CASSEMGRAYEQYF.

The CDR3 spells CASSLGNEPGGTIYF. The CDR3 nucleotides are TGTGCCAGCAGCTTAGGCAATGAGCCCGGGGGCACCATATATTTT. The chain employs TRBV7-2 and TRBJ1-3, with D possibly matching TRBD1 (5 bases). The CDR3 covers 15 residues. CDR1 is SGHTA, CDR2 FQGNSA, per germline. Trimming cost V 1 base and J 9 bases, with 16 bases left between them.

CDR3: CAISPAREINTGELFF. The DNA of the CDR3 is TGTGCCATCAGTCCTGCCAGGGAGATCAACACCGGGGAGCTGTTTTTT. The chain combines TRBV10-3 with TRBJ2-2; D may match TRBD1 or TRBD2 (5 bases each). The V end was cut by 5 bases, the J end by 2 bases, with 15 bases between. In germline, CDR1 is ENHRY, CDR2 SYGVKD. The CDR3 has 16 residues.

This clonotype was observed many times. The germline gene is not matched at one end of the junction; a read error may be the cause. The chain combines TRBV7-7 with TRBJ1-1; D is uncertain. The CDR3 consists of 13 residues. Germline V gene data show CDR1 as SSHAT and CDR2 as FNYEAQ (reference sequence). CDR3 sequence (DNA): TGTGCTAGCAGCTTAGCCTTGGGCACTGAAGCTTTCTTT. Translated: CASSLALGTEAFF.

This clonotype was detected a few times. The CDR3 DNA is TGTGCCAGTCAGTCAGTGGCAGCAGAGACCCAGTACTTC. Amino acid sequence: CASQSVAAETQYF. The V gene is TRBV19, the J gene TRBJ2-5; D remains unclear. Per the germline V gene, CDR1 is LNHDA and CDR2 is SQIVND (reference sequence). V was pared by 8 bases and J by 4 bases, with 14 bases between. The CDR3 covers 13 residues.

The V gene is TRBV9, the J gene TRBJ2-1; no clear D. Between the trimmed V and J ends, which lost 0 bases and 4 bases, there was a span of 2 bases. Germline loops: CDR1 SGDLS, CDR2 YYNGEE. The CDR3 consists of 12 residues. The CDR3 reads CASSVGYNEQFF. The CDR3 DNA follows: TGTGCCAGCAGCGTAGGATACAATGAGCAGTTCTTC.

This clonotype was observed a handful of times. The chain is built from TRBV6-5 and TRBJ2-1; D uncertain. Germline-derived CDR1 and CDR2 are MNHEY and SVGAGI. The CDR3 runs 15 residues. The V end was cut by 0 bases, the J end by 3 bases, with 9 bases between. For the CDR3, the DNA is TGTGCCAGCAGTTACTCCCGAGGTGGCTACAATGAGCAGTTCTTC. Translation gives CASSYSRGGYNEQFF.

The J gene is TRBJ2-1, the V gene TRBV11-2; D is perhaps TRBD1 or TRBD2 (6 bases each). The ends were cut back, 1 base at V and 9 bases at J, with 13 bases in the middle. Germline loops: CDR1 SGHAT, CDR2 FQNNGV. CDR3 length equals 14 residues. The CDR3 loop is CASSLAGGPGEQFF. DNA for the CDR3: TGTGCCAGCAGCTTAGCTGGGGGGCCCGGTGAGCAGTTCTTC.

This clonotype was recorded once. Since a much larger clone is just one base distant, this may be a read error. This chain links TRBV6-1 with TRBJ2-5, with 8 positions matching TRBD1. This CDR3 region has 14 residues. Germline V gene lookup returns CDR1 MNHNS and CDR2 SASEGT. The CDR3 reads CASSEQGAGESQYF. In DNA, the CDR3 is TGTGCCAGCAGTGAACAGGGGGCAGGAGAGTCCCAGTACTTC.

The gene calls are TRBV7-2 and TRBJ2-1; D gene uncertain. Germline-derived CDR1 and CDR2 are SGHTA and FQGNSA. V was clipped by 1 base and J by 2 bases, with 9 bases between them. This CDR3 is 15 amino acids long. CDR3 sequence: CASSLEPGTYNEQFF. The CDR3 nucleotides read TGTGCCAGCAGCTTAGAGCCTGGGACCTACAATGAGCAGTTCTTC.

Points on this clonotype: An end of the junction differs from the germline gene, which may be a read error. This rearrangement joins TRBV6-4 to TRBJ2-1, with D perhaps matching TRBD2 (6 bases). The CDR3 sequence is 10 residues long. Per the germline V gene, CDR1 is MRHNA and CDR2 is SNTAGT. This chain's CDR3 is CASNRDSFLF. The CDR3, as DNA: TGTGCCAGTAACCGGGACTCATTCCTCTTC.